This paragraph reports one T cell receptor (beta chain). Antigen: not known. This CDR3 contains 14 residues. From germline, CDR1 is ENHRY and CDR2 SYGVKD. The data originate from a study of CXCR3-negative and CXCR3-positive naive CD8 T cells. TRB cDNA libraries were made by UMI-labeled 5' RACE. After re-calling the 5' RACE reads, TCRdb lists one entry per CDR3 protein, DNA absent. Its clone listing holds some 54,000 distinct CDR3 sequences. Study findings and constraints: CXCR3-expressing naive cells carried TRB CDR3s more hydrophobic than those of CXCR3-negative naive cells.

The specimen sequenced was naive CXCR3+ CD8+ T cells from blood. Subset defined: CD45RO-CCR7+CD27+CD95- naive CD8+ T cells expressing CXCR3 (TNR3+). The source is a human donor in good health. Some clones in this sample may be carry-over from other donors' samples. The chain carries TRBV10-3 and TRBJ2-1; the TRBD1 assignment by TCRdb is unverifiable without DNA. The CDR3 is CAIMEGGSCNEQFF.